The sequence of this T cell receptor (beta chain) was determined in a study of blood T cell repertoires in COVID-19. Per the study methods: For nucleated cells, counts were estimated from reference gene primer amplification. The data were produced by immunoSEQ multiplex PCR, yet TCRdb's version contains in-frame clones alone and is incomplete. That table gives V, J and clone size, and the DNA gave D and trimming. Here the sample spans about 170,000 clones, roughly 80% being singletons. The germline gives CDR1 SGHRS, CDR2 YFSETQ. The length of the CDR3 is 15 residues. Trimming at V came to 5 bases and at J to 1 base, leaving 7 bases not matched to a gene.

Sequencing was done on a sample of peripheral blood. The rearrangement joins TRBV5-1 to TRBJ2-3; 7 bases are a match to TRBD1. The receptor was isolated from a man in his fifties or sixties with acute or convalescent COVID-19. Here the CDR3 reads CASRTGILGTDTQYF. The CDR3 nucleotides are TGCGCCAGCAGGACAGGGATCCTTGGCACAGATACGCAGTATTTT. The full variable domain, its missing parts supplied by reference TRBV5-1 and TRBJ2-3, is KAGVTQTPRYLIKTRGQQVTLSCSPISGHRSVSWYQQTPGQGLQFLFEYFSETQRNKGNFPGRFSGRQFSNSRSEMNVSTLELGDSALYLCASRTGILGTDTQYFGPGTRLTVL.